The 7 T cell receptor beta chains given below trace back to one sample, sequenced in a study of T cells in narcolepsy. Here immunoSEQ multiplex PCR was the method, and the copy in TCRdb shows in-frame clones only, minus some. The sample lists tens of thousands of clones; more than 80% were seen once. The sample was CD45RA- memory CD4+ T cells from PBMCs. These receptor sequences come from a human donor with narcolepsy.

The chain uses TRBV10-3 and TRBJ2-3; D remains ambiguous. Trimming removed 2 bases from V and 0 bases from J, with 3 bases in between. CDR1 and CDR2 from the germline V gene are ENHRY and SYGVKD. The CDR3 has 13 amino acids. For the CDR3, the DNA is TGTGCCATCAGTGAGCGGAGCACAGATACGCAGTATTTT. Its translation: CAISERSTDTQYF.

The sample holds a few counts of this clone. The chain is built from TRBV10-3 and TRBJ2-5, with D possibly being TRBD2 (5 bases). CDR3 length equals 15 residues. From germline, CDR1 is ENHRY and CDR2 SYGVKD. The ends were cut back, 0 bases at V and 1 base at J, with 9 bases in the middle. CDR3 amino acids: CAISESRAPQETQYF. CDR3 nucleotide sequence: TGTGCCATCAGTGAGTCGAGGGCCCCCCAAGAGACCCAGTACTTC.

This chain uses TRBV4-2 with TRBJ2-3; no clear D. Deletions cut 2 bases from V and 4 bases from J, with 7 bases between. Germline V gene lookup returns CDR1 LGHNA and CDR2 YNFKEQ. The CDR3 contains 13 residues. CDR3 in amino acids: CASSQFAADTQYF. DNA for the CDR3: TGTGCCAGCAGCCAATTCGCAGCAGATACGCAGTATTTT.

This chain links TRBV10-3 with TRBJ2-3, with TRBD2 matching 7 bases. This CDR3 is 14 amino acids long. Trimming at V came to 8 bases and at J to 0 bases, leaving 5 bases not matched to a gene. Germline V gives CDR1 ENHRY, CDR2 SYGVKD. The CDR3 bases are TGTGCCATCGGGCTTAGCGGGAGCACAGATACGCAGTATTTT. It translates to CAIGLSGSTDTQYF.

J is TRBJ1-2 and V is TRBV19; 8 bases are shared with TRBD1. CDR1 LNHDA and CDR2 SQIVND come from the germline V gene (reference sequence). The J segment lost 3 bases and the V segment lost 4 bases, leaving 7 bases of the junction unmatched. This CDR3 is built from 15 residues. The CDR3 region is CASSTGQGRDYGYTF. In nucleotides, the CDR3 is TGTGCCAGTAGTACAGGACAGGGCCGCGACTATGGCTACACCTTC.

The V and J genes are TRBV2 and TRBJ2-1; 10 bases agree with TRBD1. CDR1 SNHLY and CDR2 FYNNEI come from the germline V gene. This CDR3 is 15 amino acids long. V lost 6 bases, J lost 7 bases, and 9 bases stayed unmatched. The CDR3 sequence: CASRADRGLLNEQFF. CDR3 nucleotide sequence: TGTGCCAGCAGAGCCGACAGGGGGCTCTTGAATGAGCAGTTCTTC.

The rearrangement joins TRBV5-1 to TRBJ1-5; D is unresolved. Per germline, CDR1 SGHRS and CDR2 YFSETQ. The CDR3 covers 14 residues. Trimming took 4 bases from V and 2 from J, leaving 10 bases between them. For the CDR3, the DNA is TGCGCCAGCAGCCTAAGTCTGGGCAATCAGCCCCAGCATTTT. The encoded protein is CASSLSLGNQPQHF.